Presented here are 30 T cell receptor beta chains from one specimen sequenced in a study of early T cells in non-severe SARS-CoV-2 infection. MiXCR, applied by TCRdb to the 5' RACE reads, yields one record per CDR3 protein. The table has 45,000 to 65,000 distinct CDR3 sequences, 12% seen once; the top ten hold about 2.4%. Here the sequenced sample was whole blood, taken at baseline. These receptors were collected from an adult who was a healthcare worker with PCR-confirmed SARS-CoV-2 infection or an uninfected control (not recorded which).

This clonotype occurred many times. The chain recombines TRBV12-5 with TRBJ1-2; the match to TRBD1 covers 9 bases. The V and J ends lost 1 base and 4 bases, in that order; junction bases with no gene match: 7. CDR1 LGHNT and CDR2 FRNRAP come from the germline V gene. The length of the CDR3 is 16 residues. CDR3 sequence: CASGLGGGQGFYGYTF. Here the CDR3 DNA reads TGTGCTAGTGGTTTGGGGGGTGGACAGGGGTTCTATGGCTACACCTTC.

This clonotype has a handful of counts. This chain joins TRBV20-1 and TRBJ1-2; maybe TRBD1 (5 bases). Germline CDR1 and CDR2: DFQATT and SNEGSKA (reference sequence). Trimming took off 5 bases at V and 5 bases at J, with 15 bases between the two ends. The length of the CDR3 is 13 residues. This CDR3 reads CSAPDLRQYGYTF. CDR3 sequence (DNA): TGCAGTGCTCCTGACCTCCGACAGTATGGCTACACCTTC.

This clonotype was seen a few times. The chain combines TRBV11-2 with TRBJ2-7; no firm D call. V was pared by 0 bases and J by 4 bases, with 13 bases between. CDR3 size: 15 residues. Germline V gene sequence: CDR1 SGHAT, CDR2 FQNNGV. The CDR3: CASSLDRSSWYEQYF. For the CDR3, the DNA is TGTGCCAGCAGCTTAGATAGAAGCAGTTGGTACGAGCAGTACTTC.

The chain carries TRBV7-2 and TRBJ2-3, with unresolved D. Germline V gene sequence: CDR1 SGHTA, CDR2 FQGNSA. V was cut by 5 bases and J by 5 bases, with 11 bases left in between. This CDR3 is 13 amino acids long. The CDR3 loop reads CASSPSRGDTQYF. DNA of the CDR3: TGTGCCAGCAGCCCATCTCGAGGAGATACGCAGTATTTT.

This clonotype occurred a few times. The rearrangement joins TRBV20-1 to TRBJ1-3, with D possibly TRBD1 on 6 matching bases. Per the germline V gene, CDR1 is DFQATT and CDR2 is SNEGSKA (reference sequence). The CDR3 extends over 15 amino acids. Trimming pared 0 bases from V and 4 bases from J, leaving 13 bases between. The CDR3 protein is CSARDGGALGNTIYF. The CDR3 coding sequence is TGCAGTGCTAGAGATGGGGGGGCGCTAGGAAACACCATATATTTT.

This clonotype was observed a handful of times. The V gene is TRBV6-6, the J gene TRBJ1-6, with 12 bases matching TRBD1. J gave up 8 bases and V 0 bases, and 17 bases lay outside the gene matches. The CDR3 spans 21 residues. From germline, CDR1 is MNHNY and CDR2 SVGAGI (reference sequence). The CDR3 is CASSYSIVRAGTGGLDSPLHF. As DNA, the CDR3 is TGTGCCAGCAGTTACTCGATAGTTCGCGCCGGGACAGGGGGCTTGGATTCACCCCTCCACTTT.

The chain links TRBV21-1 to TRBJ2-7; the table assigns TRBD1, which was not confirmed against the DNA. TRBV21-1 is flagged as a pseudogene. The CDR3 runs to 13 residues. The CDR3 is CFPPGQGTDEQYF. As DNA, the CDR3 is TGCTTCCCCCCGGGACAGGGCACGGACGAGCAGTACTTC.

This clonotype has only a few counts. The V call is TRBV6-2 or TRBV6-3, the J call TRBJ2-3; 10 bases are a match to TRBD2. Germline lookup yields CDR1 MNHEY and CDR2 SVGEGT. The ends lost 6 bases at V and 4 bases at J; junction bases unmatched: 7. The CDR3 extends over 15 amino acids. The CDR3 region has the DNA TGTGCCAGCAGGCTAGCGGGAGCCTCTGCAGATACGCAGTATTTT. It yields the protein CASRLAGASADTQYF.

The rearrangement links TRBV11-2 to TRBJ2-7; 7 nucleotides line up with TRBD2. Germline lookup yields CDR1 SGHAT and CDR2 FQNNGV. This CDR3 comprises 15 residues. V was pared by 5 bases and J by 2 bases, with 9 bases of the junction left unmatched. Here the CDR3 DNA reads TGTGCCAGCAGCCTGGGCCAAGCGGGACCCTACGAGCAGTACTTC. Translation: CASSLGQAGPYEQYF.

The table lists this clonotype with a few counts. The V gene is TRBV6-5, the J gene TRBJ1-5; 7 bases map to TRBD1. Germline assignment: CDR1 MNHEY and CDR2 SVGAGI. Trimming at V came to 7 bases and at J to 5 bases, leaving 8 bases not matched to a gene. There are 14 residues in the CDR3. CDR3 protein: CASKPDRVYQPQHF. The CDR3 DNA reads as TGTGCCAGCAAACCTGACAGGGTTTATCAGCCCCAGCATTTT.

This clonotype showed up just a few times. The rearrangement links TRBV11-2 to TRBJ2-7, with a tentative D call TRBD2 (6 bases). This CDR3 has 14 residues. Germline CDR1 is SGHAT and CDR2 is FQNNGV. V was pared by 5 bases and J by 6 bases, with 17 bases between. The CDR3 loop is CASSVPGLEGEQYF. CDR3 coding DNA: TGTGCCAGCAGCGTCCCCGGTCTGGAGGGCGAGCAGTACTTC.

In this sample, this clonotype turned up many times. This chain uses TRBV3-1 with TRBJ2-4, with D possibly TRBD1 on 6 matching bases. Per germline, CDR1 LGHDT and CDR2 YNNKEL (reference sequence). There are 13 residues in the CDR3. The V end lost 4 bases, the J end lost 10 bases, and 14 bases lay between the germline ends. The CDR3 DNA reads as TGTGCCAGCAGCCGTGGACAAGGGACAATTCAGTACTTC. Its protein is CASSRGQGTIQYF.

The V gene is TRBV6-4, the J gene TRBJ1-5; D remains unclear. The CDR3 has 13 amino acids. From germline, CDR1 is MRHNA and CDR2 SNTAGT. The germline V and J ends were trimmed by 3 bases and 4 bases, with 7 bases remaining between them. The chain's CDR3 is CASSETPNQPQHF. The CDR3 DNA reads TGTGCCAGCAGTGAGACCCCGAATCAGCCCCAGCATTTT.

The chain has TRBV19 and TRBJ2-4; the D is unclear. Trimming cost V 3 bases and J 3 bases, with 9 bases left between them. The CDR3 is made up of 14 amino acids. From germline, CDR1 is LNHDA and CDR2 SQIVND (reference sequence). DNA for the CDR3: TGTGCCAGTAGTATTGGCATCATCAAAAACATTCAGTACTTC. Its translation is CASSIGIIKNIQYF.

The chain couples TRBV12-3 or TRBV12-4 to TRBJ2-7; D is perhaps TRBD2 (6 bases). V lost 5 bases to trimming and J lost 0 bases, with 17 bases between them. This CDR3 is 16 amino acids long. The CDR3 protein is CASSPLGGISSYEQYF. The CDR3 DNA sequence: TGTGCCAGCAGTCCACTAGGCGGGATAAGCTCCTACGAGCAGTACTTC.

The V call is TRBV11-2, the J call TRBJ2-3; possible D gene TRBD2, 6 bases. The V gene lost 4 bases and the J gene lost 8 bases, with 16 bases spanning the gap. The CDR3 contains 14 residues. From germline, CDR1 is SGHAT and CDR2 FQNNGV. CDR3 nucleotides: TGTGCCAGCAGCTCGGGAGCTGGGGTTGGTACGCAGTATTTT. Translated, it gives CASSSGAGVGTQYF. The full variable domain, completed using reference TRBV11-2 and TRBJ2-3, is EAGVAQSPRYKIIEKRQSVAFWCNPISGHATLYWYQQILGQGPKLLIQFQNNGVVDDSQLPKDRFSAERLKGVDSTLKIQPAKLEDSAVYLCASSSGAGVGTQYFGPGTRLTVL.

The chain carries TRBV18 and TRBJ2-2; D perhaps matches TRBD2 (5 bases). Per the germline V gene, CDR1 is KGHSH and CDR2 is LQKENI. V dropped 5 bases and J dropped 1 base, with 11 bases sitting between them. The CDR3 totals 15 residues. This CDR3 is CASSSAGENTGELFF. For the CDR3, the DNA is TGTGCCAGCTCAAGCGCCGGGGAGAACACCGGGGAGCTGTTTTTT.

This clonotype was recorded at least ten times. The V gene is TRBV7-6, the J gene TRBJ1-5; D remains unclear. Trimming shortened V by 6 bases and J by 0 bases, and 9 bases separated the two germline ends. The V gene's germline CDR1 is SGHVS and CDR2 FNYEAQ. The CDR3 runs 14 residues. The CDR3 DNA follows: TGTGCCAGCAGTCAGACGGATAGCAATCAGCCCCAGCATTTT. Translated: CASSQTDSNQPQHF.

V gene TRBV28 combines with J gene TRBJ2-7, with 11 bases fitting TRBD2. The length of the CDR3 is 14 residues. Germline-derived CDR1 and CDR2 are MDHEN and SYDVKM. Trimming removed 3 bases from V and 4 bases from J; junction bases left unmatched: 2. The CDR3 is CASSLTSGTYEQYF. The DNA of the CDR3 is TGTGCCAGCAGTTTGACTAGCGGGACATACGAGCAGTACTTC.

This clonotype was found a few times. The chain links TRBV6-6 to TRBJ1-2; D may be TRBD1 (5 bases). This CDR3 region has 18 residues. Trimming left V 7 bases short and J 4 bases short, with 28 bases between. Germline V lookup: CDR1 MNHNY, CDR2 SVGAGI (reference sequence). CDR3 nucleotide sequence: TGTGCCAGCACGCGGGGAGCGTTTGTCAGGAGGGGTGGCTATGGCTACACCTTC. Residues: CASTRGAFVRRGGYGYTF.

This chain uses TRBV3-1 with TRBJ2-4; no clear D gene. This CDR3 is 15 amino acids long. Trimming left V 2 bases short and J 0 bases short, with 8 bases between. The germline V gene encodes CDR1 LGHDT and CDR2 YNNKEL (reference sequence). CDR3 in DNA: TGTGCCAGCAGCCAACTCAGACTAGCCAAAAACATTCAGTACTTC. Encoded protein: CASSQLRLAKNIQYF. Based on the CDR3 plus reference TRBV3-1 and TRBJ2-4, the full variable domain is DTAVSQTPKYLVTQMGNDKSIKCEQNLGHDTMYWYKQDSKKFLKIMFSYNNKELIINETVPNRFSPKSPDKAHLNLHINSLELGDSAVYFCASSQLRLAKNIQYFGAGTRLSVL.

This clonotype has only a few counts. The chain recombines TRBV20-1 with TRBJ2-7; TRBD2 aligns across 10 bases. CDR1 is DFQATT, CDR2 SNEGSKA, per germline (reference sequence). The CDR3 runs 16 residues. Trimming at V came to 1 base and at J to 7 bases, leaving 13 bases not matched to a gene. The CDR3 DNA reads as TGCAGTGCTAGAGTACACCCTAGCGGGAGAGTGGGAGAGCAGTACTTC. It yields the protein CSARVHPSGRVGEQYF.

The chain uses TRBV20-1 and TRBJ2-2; 8 nucleotides align to TRBD2. Germline V lookup: CDR1 DFQATT, CDR2 SNEGSKA (reference sequence). The CDR3 contains 14 residues. Germline trimming cut 6 bases from V and 2 bases from J; bases unmatched to any gene: 5. Here the CDR3 reads CSAKLADNTGELFF. CDR3 bases: TGCAGTGCCAAACTAGCGGATAACACCGGGGAGCTGTTTTTT.

V is TRBV7-9 and J is TRBJ1-6, with D unresolved. Germline loops: CDR1 SEHNR, CDR2 FQNEAQ (reference sequence). This CDR3 has 15 amino acids. The V gene lost 3 bases and the J gene lost 0 bases, with 6 bases spanning the gap. In DNA form, the CDR3 reads TGTGCCAGCAGCTTCGAGGGCTCCTATAATTCACCCCTCCACTTT. Translating it yields CASSFEGSYNSPLHF.

This clonotype was counted a few times. This sequence joins TRBV4-1 and TRBJ2-3; D gene ambiguous. V lost 1 base and J 7 bases, leaving 9 bases between the germline ends. CDR3 length equals 13 residues. Germline V CDR1 and CDR2: MGHRA, YSYEKL. This chain's CDR3 is CASSQGLGNTQYF. Here the CDR3 DNA reads TGCGCCAGCAGCCAAGGGCTGGGGAATACGCAGTATTTT.

The rearrangement joins TRBV5-1 to TRBJ2-3; TRBD2 is a possible D gene (6 bases). The V and J ends lost 7 bases and 2 bases respectively, with 17 bases between them. The CDR3 loop spans 15 amino acids. Germline V gene lookup returns CDR1 SGHRS and CDR2 YFSETQ. Here the CDR3 reads CASGPLADYTDTQYF. DNA of the CDR3: TGCGCCAGCGGACCACTAGCAGATTACACAGATACGCAGTATTTT.

Remarks on this clonotype: A read error may be the cause here, since a much bigger clone is one base away. The chain carries TRBV7-8 and TRBJ2-1; D is unresolved. The germline gives CDR1 SGHVS, CDR2 FQNEAQ. The CDR3 is 17 amino acids. DNA of the CDR3: TGTGCCAGCAGCTCCTACACGGGTACTGGCTCCTACGATGAGCAGTTCTTC. Its protein is CASSSYTGTGSYDEQFF.

This clonotype has more than one count but fewer than ten. The V gene is TRBV6-5, the J gene TRBJ2-7; 8 bases line up with TRBD1. The CDR3 covers 12 residues. Per the germline V gene, CDR1 is MNHEY and CDR2 is SVGAGI. V gave up 7 bases and J gave up 5 bases; unmatched junction bases: 4. CDR3 sequence: CASTQQGDEQYF. The DNA of the CDR3 is TGTGCCAGCACCCAACAGGGGGACGAGCAGTACTTC.

The table lists this clonotype with many counts. CDR3 sequence reads: CASSYGTGVTDTQYF. The CDR3 DNA is TGTGCCAGCAGTTATGGGACAGGGGTTACAGATACGCAGTATTTT. V usage is TRBV6-5 and J usage is TRBJ2-3; 10 nucleotides agree with TRBD1. CDR3 length equals 15 residues. J was trimmed by 3 bases and V by 3 bases; bases with no gene match: 3. Germline CDR1 MNHEY, CDR2 SVGAGI.

This clonotype was found a few times. The chain links TRBV5-5 to TRBJ1-2; 7 nucleotides match TRBD1. Trimming at V came to 4 bases and at J to 0 bases, leaving 3 bases not matched to a gene. Germline V gene sequence: CDR1 SGHKS, CDR2 YYEKEE (reference sequence). The CDR3 has 14 residues. For the CDR3, the DNA is TGTGCCAGCAGCATAGGACAGGCTAACTATGGCTACACCTTC. The encoded protein is CASSIGQANYGYTF.